Sequencing of this T cell receptor (beta chain) was carried out in a study of regulatory T cells in long-lasting Graves disease. The CDR3 is 15 residues long. The germline gives CDR1 SGHKS, CDR2 YYEKEE (reference sequence). V shed 7 bases, J shed 7 bases, and the junction held 14 bases outside the gene matches. This clonotype was observed a handful of times. Arm-PCR with iRepertoire HTBI primers amplified the CDR3 regions for these TCR beta libraries. TCRdb ran MiXCR on the multiplex PCR reads and lists one entry per CDR3 protein. The table records 200,000 to 250,000 distinct CDR3 sequences, 20% of them present only once. Time point indicated: newly diagnosed GD, antithyroid drugs for less than 3 months. PBMCs were the source of the RNA used for TCR sequencing.

The TCR sequence derives from a female donor with Graves disease. The sequenced sample was peripheral blood mononuclear cells (PBMCs), obtained at new diagnosis, from a patient treated with antithyroid drugs. V is TRBV5-5 and J is TRBJ2-1, with 7 bases fitting TRBD2. In DNA form, the CDR3 reads TGTGCCAGCTACCCCGGGGGGAGCGGGGTAAATGAGCAGTTCTTC. Its translation: CASYPGGSGVNEQFF.